This TCR beta chain was found in a study of breast tumors, draining lymph nodes, adjacent tissues. Germline V lookup: CDR1 DFQATT, CDR2 SNEGSKA (reference sequence). The CDR3 length is 15 residues. The J segment lost 2 bases and the V segment lost 5 bases, leaving 5 bases of the junction unmatched. The study, taken as a whole, reports: Luminal-like breast cancer showed significantly higher tumor–nontumor repertoire similarity than basal-like. The data were judged consistent with most tumor T cells coming from lymph node and expanding in tumor.

Details on this clonotype: The antigen is undetermined.

TCRdb passed the multiplex PCR reads through MiXCR, listing each CDR3 protein once. Of 150,000 or so distinct CDR3 sequences in the sample, 30% to 35% are singletons; the top ten hold 3% to 4%. Samples came from axillary lymph nodes draining the breast cancer. This TCR was recovered from a female donor with breast cancer. Some clones in this sample may be carry-over from other donors' samples. This rearrangement joins TRBV20-1 to TRBJ2-3; 12 bases are a match to TRBD1. The material sequenced was axillary lymph node tissue. The CDR3 region is CSASGTGGYTDTQYF. CDR3 nucleotides: TGCAGTGCTTCCGGGACAGGGGGCTACACAGATACGCAGTATTTT.